A single sample gave rise to the 8 T cell receptor beta chains below, sequenced in a study of graft-versus-host responses after intestinal transplantation. These receptors' antigens are unknown. The method was immunoSEQ multiplex PCR; TCRdb's version includes in-frame clones alone and lacks a portion of them. The sample holds 25,000 to 30,000 clones, around 76% seen once. The sample consisted of unstimulated CD4+ T cells sorted from spleen or lymph node cells, taken before intestinal transplant. Receptors were obtained from a human donor who received an intestinal transplant.

V is TRBV28 and J is TRBJ2-1; 10 bases fit TRBD2. Unmatched junction bases numbered 9, after V lost 5 bases and J lost 8 bases. The CDR3 is 15 amino acids. In germline, CDR1 is MDHEN, CDR2 SYDVKM. CDR3 sequence (DNA): TGTGCCAGCAGTCCAACCCTAGCGGGAGTGCATGAGCAGTTCTTC. This sequence encodes CASSPTLAGVHEQFF.

V gene TRBV28 combines with J gene TRBJ2-7; 8 bases align to TRBD2. The CDR3 has 15 residues. The J segment lost 1 base and the V segment lost 6 bases, leaving 8 bases of the junction unmatched. Germline V gene lookup returns CDR1 MDHEN and CDR2 SYDVKM. CDR3 residues: CASRSGLAPSYEQYF. CDR3 DNA sequence: TGTGCCAGCAGGTCCGGACTAGCCCCTTCCTACGAGCAGTACTTC. The variable domain in full, completed from reference TRBV28 and TRBJ2-7, reads DVKVTQSSRYLVKRTGEKVFLECVQDMDHENMFWYRQDPGLGLRLIYFSYDVKMKEKGDIPEGYSVSREKKERFSLILESASTNQTSMYLCASRSGLAPSYEQYFGPGTRLTVT.

The chain is built from TRBV28 and TRBJ2-4; D ambiguous. The V and J ends lost 1 base and 0 bases respectively, with 16 bases between them. The CDR3 covers 18 residues. Looked up from germline, CDR1 is MDHEN and CDR2 is SYDVKM. This CDR3 reads CASSLFRFSELAKNIQYF. The CDR3, as DNA: TGTGCCAGCAGTTTATTTAGGTTCTCGGAGCTAGCCAAAAACATTCAGTACTTC.

V and J are TRBV11-2 and TRBJ1-1; D call uncertain. The V and J ends lost 3 bases and 6 bases respectively, with 11 bases between them. The CDR3 is 13 residues long. The germline V gene encodes CDR1 SGHAT and CDR2 FQNNGV. As DNA, the CDR3 is TGTGCCAGCAGCTTTCAGACGGACTCTGAAGCTTTCTTT. Its translation: CASSFQTDSEAFF.

CDR3 coding DNA: TGCGCCAGTCGAACTCAGGGGGGCCTAAACTATGGCTACACCTTC. Its protein is CASRTQGGLNYGYTF. This sequence joins TRBV5-1 and TRBJ1-2; 7 positions agree with TRBD1. CDR1 is SGHRS and CDR2 is YFSETQ in the germline V gene. The CDR3 loop spans 15 amino acids. V shed 8 bases and J 2 bases; nucleotides not matched to a gene: 12.

The chain joins TRBV6-1 to TRBJ2-7; D may be TRBD1 (6 bases). This CDR3 has 14 residues. The germline V gene encodes CDR1 MNHNS and CDR2 SASEGT. The ends were cut back, 2 bases at V and 2 bases at J, with 10 bases in the middle. The CDR3 reads CASSERGSPYEQYF. The CDR3 coding sequence is TGTGCCAGCAGTGAAAGGGGGTCCCCCTACGAGCAGTACTTC.

This sequence joins TRBV5-1 and TRBJ1-3; no clear D. This CDR3 spans 14 amino acids. The V gene lost 0 bases and the J gene lost 0 bases, with 4 bases spanning the gap. Per germline, CDR1 SGHRS and CDR2 YFSETQ. The CDR3 spells CASSLAGSGNTIYF. CDR3 sequence (DNA): TGCGCCAGCAGCTTGGCCGGCTCTGGAAACACCATATATTTT.

The rearrangement uses TRBV5-4 and TRBJ2-2; 8 bases are shared with TRBD1. V trimming: 4 bases; J trimming: 0 bases; junction bases outside the gene matches: 2. The germline V gene encodes CDR1 SGHNT and CDR2 YYREEE (reference sequence). The length of the CDR3 is 15 residues. Here the CDR3 DNA reads TGTGCCAGCAGCCGACAGGGGACGAACACCGGGGAGCTGTTTTTT. Its protein product is CASSRQGTNTGELFF. The whole variable domain, remainder taken from reference TRBV5-4 and TRBJ2-2, is ETGVTQSPTHLIKTRGQQVTLRCSSQSGHNTVSWYQQALGQGPQFIFQYYREEENGRGNFPPRFSGLQFPNYSSELNVNALELDDSALYLCASSRQGTNTGELFFGEGSRLTVL.